This T cell receptor beta chain was found in a study of T cells after posttransplantation cyclophosphamide. The study's findings and limits: Later blood repertoires were often dominated by clones from the donor CD8+ memory compartment. Skin or GI-infiltrating T cells shared few TRB sequences with blood.

The related graft donor's blood sample was taken on the day of bone marrow donation. Assay: immunoSEQ multiplex PCR; the TCRdb copy retains only in-frame clones and omits some. The sample contains 66,000 or so clones, just under 95% of which appear only once. About this clone itself: Its antigen is not known.

CDR3 length: 16 amino acids. The ends were cut back, 2 bases at V and 0 bases at J, with 10 bases in the middle. Germline values: CDR1 LGHNA, CDR2 YSLEER. Sample: PBMCs. This chain links TRBV4-3 with TRBJ2-2, with no clear D. This receptor was obtained from a woman in her twenties or thirties in good health and a related stem cell transplant donor. CDR3 coding DNA: TGCGCCAGCAGCCAATCTCCCTCAGCGAACACCGGGGAGCTGTTTTTT. Protein product: CASSQSPSANTGELFF.